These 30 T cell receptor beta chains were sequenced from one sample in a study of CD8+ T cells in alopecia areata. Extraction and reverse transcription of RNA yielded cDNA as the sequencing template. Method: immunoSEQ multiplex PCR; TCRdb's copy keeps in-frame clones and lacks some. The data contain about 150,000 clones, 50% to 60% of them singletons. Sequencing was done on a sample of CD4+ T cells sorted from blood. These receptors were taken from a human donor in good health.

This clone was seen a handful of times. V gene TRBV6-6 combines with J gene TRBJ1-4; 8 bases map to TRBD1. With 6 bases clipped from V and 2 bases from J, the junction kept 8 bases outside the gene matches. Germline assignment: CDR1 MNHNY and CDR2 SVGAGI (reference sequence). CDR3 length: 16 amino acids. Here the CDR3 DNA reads TGTGCCAGCAGGATAGACAGGGGTTATACTAATGAAAAACTGTTTTTT. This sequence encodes CASRIDRGYTNEKLFF.

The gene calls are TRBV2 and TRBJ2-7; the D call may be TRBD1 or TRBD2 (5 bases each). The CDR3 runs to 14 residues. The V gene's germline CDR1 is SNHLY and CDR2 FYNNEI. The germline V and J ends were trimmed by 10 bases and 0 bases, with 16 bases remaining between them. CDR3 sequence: CATRGNEGSYEQYF. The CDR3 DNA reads TGTGCCACGAGGGGAAACGAAGGCTCCTACGAGCAGTACTTC.

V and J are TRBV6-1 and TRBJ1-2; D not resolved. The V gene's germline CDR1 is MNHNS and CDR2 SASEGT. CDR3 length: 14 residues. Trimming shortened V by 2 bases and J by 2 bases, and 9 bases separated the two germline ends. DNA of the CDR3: TGTGCCAGCAGTGAACCCGCGAGGAACTATGGCTACACCTTC. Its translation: CASSEPARNYGYTF.

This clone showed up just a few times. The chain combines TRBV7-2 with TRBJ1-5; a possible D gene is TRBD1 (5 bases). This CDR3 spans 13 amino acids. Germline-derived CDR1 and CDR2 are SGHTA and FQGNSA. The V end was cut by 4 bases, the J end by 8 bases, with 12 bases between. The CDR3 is CASSSGSGKPQHF. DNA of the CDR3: TGTGCCAGCAGCTCAGGGTCTGGGAAGCCCCAGCATTTT.

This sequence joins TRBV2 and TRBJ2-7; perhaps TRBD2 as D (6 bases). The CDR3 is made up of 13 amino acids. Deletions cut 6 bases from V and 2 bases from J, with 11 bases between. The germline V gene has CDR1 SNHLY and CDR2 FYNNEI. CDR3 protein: CASRRDGAYEQYF. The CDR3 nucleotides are TGTGCCAGCAGGCGGGACGGTGCCTACGAGCAGTACTTC.

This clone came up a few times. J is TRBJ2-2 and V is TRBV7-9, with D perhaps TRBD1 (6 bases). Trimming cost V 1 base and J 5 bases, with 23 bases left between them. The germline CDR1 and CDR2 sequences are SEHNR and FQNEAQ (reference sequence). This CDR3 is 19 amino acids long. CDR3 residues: CASSLGRHTGPLRTGELFF. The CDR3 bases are TGTGCCAGCAGCTTAGGCCGACACACAGGGCCTCTGAGGACCGGGGAGCTGTTTTTT.

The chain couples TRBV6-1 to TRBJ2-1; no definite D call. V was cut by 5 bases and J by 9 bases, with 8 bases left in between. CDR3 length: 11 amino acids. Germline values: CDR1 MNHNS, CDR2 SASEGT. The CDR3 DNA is TGTGCCAGCAGTAGCTTGATTGAGCAGTTCTTC. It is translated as CASSSLIEQFF.

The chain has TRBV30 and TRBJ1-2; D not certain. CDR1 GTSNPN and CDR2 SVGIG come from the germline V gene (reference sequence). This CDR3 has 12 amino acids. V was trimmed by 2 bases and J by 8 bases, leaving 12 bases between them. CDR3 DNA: TGTGCCTGGAGTCTAGCAAATCCCGGCTACACCTTC. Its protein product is CAWSLANPGYTF.

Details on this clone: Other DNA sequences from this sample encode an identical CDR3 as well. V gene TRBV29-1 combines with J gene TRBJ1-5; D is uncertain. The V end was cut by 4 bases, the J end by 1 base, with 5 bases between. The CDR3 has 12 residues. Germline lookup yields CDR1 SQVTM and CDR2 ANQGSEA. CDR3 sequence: CSVGVSNQPQHF. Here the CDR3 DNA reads TGCAGCGTTGGGGTCAGCAATCAGCCCCAGCATTTT. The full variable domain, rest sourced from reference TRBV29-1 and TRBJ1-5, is SAVISQKPSRDICQRGTSLTIQCQVDSQVTMMFWYRQQPGQSLTLIATANQGSEATYESGFVIDKFPISRPNLTFSTLTVSNMSPEDSSIYLCSVGVSNQPQHFGDGTRLSIL.

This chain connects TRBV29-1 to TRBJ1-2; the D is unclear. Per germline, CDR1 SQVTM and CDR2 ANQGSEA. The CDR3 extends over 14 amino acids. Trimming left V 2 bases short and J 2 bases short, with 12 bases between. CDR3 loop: CSVELGRQNYGYTF. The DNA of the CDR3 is TGCAGCGTTGAACTTGGCAGGCAGAACTATGGCTACACCTTC.

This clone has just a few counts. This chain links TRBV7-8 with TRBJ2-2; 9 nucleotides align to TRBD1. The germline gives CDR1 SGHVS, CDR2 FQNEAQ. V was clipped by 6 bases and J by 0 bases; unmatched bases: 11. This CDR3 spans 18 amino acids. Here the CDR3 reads CASRKTGTGHSNTGELFF. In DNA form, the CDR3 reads TGTGCCAGCAGAAAAACGGGGACAGGGCACTCGAACACCGGGGAGCTGTTTTTT.

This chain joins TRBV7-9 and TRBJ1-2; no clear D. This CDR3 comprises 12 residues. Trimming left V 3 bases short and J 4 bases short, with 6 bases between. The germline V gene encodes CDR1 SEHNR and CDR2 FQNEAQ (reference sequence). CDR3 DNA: TGTGCCAGCAGCTTGGCCGGCTATGGCTACACCTTC. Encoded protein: CASSLAGYGYTF.

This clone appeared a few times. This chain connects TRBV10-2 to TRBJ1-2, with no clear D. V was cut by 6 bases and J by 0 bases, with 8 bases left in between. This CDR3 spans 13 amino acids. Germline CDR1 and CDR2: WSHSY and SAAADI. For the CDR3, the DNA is TGCGCCAGCAGAGCAACCGCTAACTATGGCTACACCTTC. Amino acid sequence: CASRATANYGYTF.

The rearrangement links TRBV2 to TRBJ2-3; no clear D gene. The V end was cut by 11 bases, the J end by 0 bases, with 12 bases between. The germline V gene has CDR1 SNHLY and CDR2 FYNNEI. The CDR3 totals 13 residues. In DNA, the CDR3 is TGTGCCCGTCGATTTTATAGCACAGATACGCAGTATTTT. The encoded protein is CARRFYSTDTQYF.

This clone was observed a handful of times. Here the CDR3 DNA reads TGCAGCGATCGACAGGGGGCGAGGACTGAAGCTTTCTTT. It encodes CSDRQGARTEAFF. This chain connects TRBV29-1 to TRBJ1-1, with 10 bases identical to TRBD1. The trim removed 7 bases at V and 5 bases at J, leaving 7 bases unmatched. The CDR3 totals 13 residues. Germline values: CDR1 SQVTM, CDR2 ANQGSEA. The variable domain in full, with the rest retrieved from reference TRBV29-1 and TRBJ1-1, is SAVISQKPSRDICQRGTSLTIQCQVDSQVTMMFWYRQQPGQSLTLIATANQGSEATYESGFVIDKFPISRPNLTFSTLTVSNMSPEDSSIYLCSDRQGARTEAFFGQGTRLTVV.

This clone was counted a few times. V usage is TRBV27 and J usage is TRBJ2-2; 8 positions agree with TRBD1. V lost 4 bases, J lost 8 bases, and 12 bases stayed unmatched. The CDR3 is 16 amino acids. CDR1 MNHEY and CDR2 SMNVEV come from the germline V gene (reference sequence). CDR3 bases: TGTGCCAGCAGTTCATGGGTGGCAGGGGGCATGGGGGAGCTGTTTTTT. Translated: CASSSWVAGGMGELFF.

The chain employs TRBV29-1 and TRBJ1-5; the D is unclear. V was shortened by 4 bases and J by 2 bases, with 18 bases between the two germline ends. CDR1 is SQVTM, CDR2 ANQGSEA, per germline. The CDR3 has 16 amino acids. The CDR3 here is CSVALHGSVGNQPQHF. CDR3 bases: TGCAGCGTTGCCCTACATGGGAGTGTGGGCAATCAGCCCCAGCATTTT.

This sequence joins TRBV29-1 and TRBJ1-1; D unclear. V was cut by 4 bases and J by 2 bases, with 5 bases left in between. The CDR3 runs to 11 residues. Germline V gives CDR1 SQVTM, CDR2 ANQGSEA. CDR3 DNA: TGCAGCGTTGCGATTAACACTGAAGCTTTCTTT. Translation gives CSVAINTEAFF.

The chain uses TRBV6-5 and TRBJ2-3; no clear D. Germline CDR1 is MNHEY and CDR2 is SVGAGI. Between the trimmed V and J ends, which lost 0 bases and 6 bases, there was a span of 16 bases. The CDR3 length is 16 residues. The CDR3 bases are TGTGCCAGCAGTTACTCGGTGGCAGCCTCCCCGGATACGCAGTATTTT. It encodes CASSYSVAASPDTQYF.

The CDR3 reads CASSPNPGGSLEQYF. The CDR3, as DNA: TGTGCCAGCAGCCCTAATCCAGGGGGCTCACTCGAGCAGTACTTC. The V and J genes are TRBV9 and TRBJ2-7; 8 bases align to TRBD1. Per the germline V gene, CDR1 is SGDLS and CDR2 is YYNGEE. Losses at the gene ends were 4 bases for V and 6 bases for J; bases not matched to a gene: 12. The CDR3 has 15 amino acids. Combining the CDR3 with reference TRBV9 and TRBJ2-7 gives the whole variable domain DSGVTQTPKHLITATGQRVTLRCSPRSGDLSVYWYQQSLDQGLQFLIQYYNGEERAKGNILERFSAQQFPDLHSELNLSSLELGDSALYFCASSPNPGGSLEQYFGPGTRLTVT.

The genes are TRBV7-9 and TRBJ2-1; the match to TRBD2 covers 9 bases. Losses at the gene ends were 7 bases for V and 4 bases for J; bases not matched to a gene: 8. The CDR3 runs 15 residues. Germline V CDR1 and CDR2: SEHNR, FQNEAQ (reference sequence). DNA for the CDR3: TGTGCCAGCATAGGGGCGGGAGGGCCATACAATGAGCAGTTCTTC. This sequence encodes CASIGAGGPYNEQFF.

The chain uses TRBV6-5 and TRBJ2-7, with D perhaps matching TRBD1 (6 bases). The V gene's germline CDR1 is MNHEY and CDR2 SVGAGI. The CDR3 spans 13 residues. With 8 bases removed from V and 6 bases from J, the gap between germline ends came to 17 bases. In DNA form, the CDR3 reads TGTGCCAGCCTGGACACCTTAGGGGGCGAGCAGTACTTC. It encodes CASLDTLGGEQYF.

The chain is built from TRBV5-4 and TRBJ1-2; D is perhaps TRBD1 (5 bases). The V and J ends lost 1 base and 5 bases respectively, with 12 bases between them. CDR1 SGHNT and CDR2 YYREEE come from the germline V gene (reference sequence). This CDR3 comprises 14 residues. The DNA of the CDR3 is TGTGCCAGCAGCTTGAAAGGGGCTTATTATGGCTACACCTTC. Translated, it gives CASSLKGAYYGYTF.

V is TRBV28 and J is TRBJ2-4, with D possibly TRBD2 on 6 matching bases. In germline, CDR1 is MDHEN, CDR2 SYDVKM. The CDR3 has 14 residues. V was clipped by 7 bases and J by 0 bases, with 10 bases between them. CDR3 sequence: CASTGDLAKNIQYF. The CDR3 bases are TGTGCCAGCACGGGGGATCTAGCCAAAAACATTCAGTACTTC.

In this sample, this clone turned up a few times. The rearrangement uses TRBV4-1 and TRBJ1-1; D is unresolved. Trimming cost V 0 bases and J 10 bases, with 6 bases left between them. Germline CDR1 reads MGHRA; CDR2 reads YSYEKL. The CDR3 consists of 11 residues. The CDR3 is CASSQEGGAFF. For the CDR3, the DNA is TGCGCCAGCAGCCAAGAGGGCGGAGCTTTCTTT.

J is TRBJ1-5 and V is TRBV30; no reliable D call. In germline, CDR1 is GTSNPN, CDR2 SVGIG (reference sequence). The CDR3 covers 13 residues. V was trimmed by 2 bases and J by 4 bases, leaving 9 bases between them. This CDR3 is CAWSMGSNQPQHF. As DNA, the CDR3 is TGTGCCTGGAGTATGGGCAGTAATCAGCCCCAGCATTTT.

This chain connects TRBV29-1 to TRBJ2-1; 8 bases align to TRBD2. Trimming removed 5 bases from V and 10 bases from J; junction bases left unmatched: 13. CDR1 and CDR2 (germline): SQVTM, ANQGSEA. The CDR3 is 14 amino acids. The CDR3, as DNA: TGCAGCGTTAACAGCGGGAGCCGCACAAGCGAGCAGTTCTTC. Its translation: CSVNSGSRTSEQFF.

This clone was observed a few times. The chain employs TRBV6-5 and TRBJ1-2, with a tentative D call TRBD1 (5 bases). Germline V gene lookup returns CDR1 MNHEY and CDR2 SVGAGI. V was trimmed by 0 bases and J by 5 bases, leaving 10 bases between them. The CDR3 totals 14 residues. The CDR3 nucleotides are TGTGCCAGCAGTTACTCGACAGCGTCATATGGCTACACCTTC. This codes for CASSYSTASYGYTF.

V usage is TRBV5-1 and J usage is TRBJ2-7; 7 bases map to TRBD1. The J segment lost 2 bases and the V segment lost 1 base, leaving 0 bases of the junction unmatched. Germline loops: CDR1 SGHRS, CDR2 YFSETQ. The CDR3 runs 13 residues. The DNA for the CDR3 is TGCGCCAGCAGCTTGCAGGGGGCCTACGAGCAGTACTTC. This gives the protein CASSLQGAYEQYF.

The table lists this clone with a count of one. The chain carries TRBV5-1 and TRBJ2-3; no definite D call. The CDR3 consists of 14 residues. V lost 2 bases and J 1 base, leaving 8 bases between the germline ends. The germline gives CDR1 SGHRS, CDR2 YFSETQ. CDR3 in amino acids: CASSFAQRTDTQYF. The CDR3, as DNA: TGCGCCAGCAGCTTTGCACAGCGCACAGATACGCAGTATTTT.